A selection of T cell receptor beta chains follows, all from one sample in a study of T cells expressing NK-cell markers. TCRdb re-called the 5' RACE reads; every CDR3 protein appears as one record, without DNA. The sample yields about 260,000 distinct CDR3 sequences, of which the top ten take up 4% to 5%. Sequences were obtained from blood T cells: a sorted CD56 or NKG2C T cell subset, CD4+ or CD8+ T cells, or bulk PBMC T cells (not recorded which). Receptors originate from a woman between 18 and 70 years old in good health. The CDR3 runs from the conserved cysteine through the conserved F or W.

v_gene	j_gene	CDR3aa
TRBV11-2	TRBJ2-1	CASSSTAAPSYNEQFF
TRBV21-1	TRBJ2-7	CASSTSGTGSLEQYF
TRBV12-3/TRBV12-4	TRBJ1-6	CASSRDSLNSPLHF
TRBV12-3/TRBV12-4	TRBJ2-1	CASSYGRSNEQFF
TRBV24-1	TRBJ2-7	CATSDFTGVGEQYF
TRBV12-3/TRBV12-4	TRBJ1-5	CASSLGGPYSNQPQHF
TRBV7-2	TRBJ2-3	CASSSTRTDTQYF
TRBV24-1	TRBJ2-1	CATSDFKDEQFF
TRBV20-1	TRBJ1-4	CSARDARLVGGLNEKLFF
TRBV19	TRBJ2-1	CASLPGRAFQLNEQFF
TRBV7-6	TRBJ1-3	CASSSAGTDSGNTIYF
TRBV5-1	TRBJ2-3	CASSPFRDTQYF
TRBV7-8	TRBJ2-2	CASSGRYTGELFF
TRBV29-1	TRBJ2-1	CSVDKLAGGPNEQFF
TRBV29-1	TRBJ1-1	CSVEHFQSMNTEAFF
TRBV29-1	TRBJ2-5	CSARGRAQETQYF
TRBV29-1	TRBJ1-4	CSVEGDGNEKLFF
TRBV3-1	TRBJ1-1	CASSQGGEAFF
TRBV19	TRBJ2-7	CASSMGGTSGRQQYF
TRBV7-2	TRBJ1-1	CASSPRDFSTEAFF
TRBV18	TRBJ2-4	CASSPPITVLIAKNIQYF
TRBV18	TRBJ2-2	CASSRDRPTGELFF
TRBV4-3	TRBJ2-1	CASSQVAEAGYNEQFF
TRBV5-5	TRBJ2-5	CASISRPGGKETQYF
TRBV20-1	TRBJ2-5	CSGRARQETQYF
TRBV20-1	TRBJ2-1	CSARVGGYNEQFF
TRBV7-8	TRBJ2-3	CASSTQGGLRGEAQYF
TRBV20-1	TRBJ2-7	CSARPRGLYEQYF
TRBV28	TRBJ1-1	CASKVVGGEAFF
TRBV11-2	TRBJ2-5	CASSSTRAGETQYF
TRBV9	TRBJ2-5	CASSTTRTSGGVGETQYF
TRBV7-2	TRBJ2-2	CASSIVTGTGELFF
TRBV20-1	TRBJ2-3	CSASTLTADTQYF
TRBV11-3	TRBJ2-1	CASSSTVGYNEQFF
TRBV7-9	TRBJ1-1	CASSFNEAMNTEAFF
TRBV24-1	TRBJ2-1	CATSSGGVGNEQFF
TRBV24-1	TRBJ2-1	CATSETTGPSEQFF
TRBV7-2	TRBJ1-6	CASSISMASDNSPLHF
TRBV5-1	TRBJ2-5	CASSSGTGPETQYF
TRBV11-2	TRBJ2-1	CASSPRTSGGAGYNEQFF
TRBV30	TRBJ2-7	CAWSKPSGGATYEQYF
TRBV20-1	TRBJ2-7	CSARGGGRTGYEQYF
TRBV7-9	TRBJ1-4	CASSLGEEKLFF
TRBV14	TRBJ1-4	CASSQDGTGVEGVEKLFF
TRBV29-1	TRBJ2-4	CSVVSGPDIQYF
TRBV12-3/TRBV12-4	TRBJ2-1	CASSLIASEQFF
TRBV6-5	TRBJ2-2	CASLGNTGELFF
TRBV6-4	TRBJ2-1	CASSERVGVNEQFF
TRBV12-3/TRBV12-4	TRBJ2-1	CASSSGGVSYNEQFF
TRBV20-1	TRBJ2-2	CSARVRGVSGTGELFF
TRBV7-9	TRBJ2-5	CASSERTGEETQYF
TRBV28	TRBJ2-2	CASSPRRTSPHGELFF
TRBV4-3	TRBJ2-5	CASSQAAVGEETQYF
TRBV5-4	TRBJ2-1	CASRKDSTSSYNEQFF
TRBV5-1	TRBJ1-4	CASSRTGGPEKLFF
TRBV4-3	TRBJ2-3	CASSQERRGPPTDTQYF
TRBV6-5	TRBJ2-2	CASSSPRTSGPNTGELFF
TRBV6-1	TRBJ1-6	CASSTGTGPPLHF
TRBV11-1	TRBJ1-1	CASRGRGNTEAFF
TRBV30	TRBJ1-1	CAWIPTVGAFF